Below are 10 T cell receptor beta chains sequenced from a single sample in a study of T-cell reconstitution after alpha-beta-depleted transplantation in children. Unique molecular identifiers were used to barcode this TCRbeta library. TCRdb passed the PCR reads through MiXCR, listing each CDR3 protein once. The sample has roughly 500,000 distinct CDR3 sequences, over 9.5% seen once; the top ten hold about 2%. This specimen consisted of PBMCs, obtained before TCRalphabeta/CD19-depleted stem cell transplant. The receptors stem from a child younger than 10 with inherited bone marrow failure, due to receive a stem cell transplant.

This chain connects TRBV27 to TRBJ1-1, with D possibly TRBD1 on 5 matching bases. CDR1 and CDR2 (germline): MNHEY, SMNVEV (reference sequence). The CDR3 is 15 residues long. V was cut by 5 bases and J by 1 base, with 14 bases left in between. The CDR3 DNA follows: TGTGCCAGCAGTCCCTGGCAGGGCGGGAACACTGAAGCTTTCTTT. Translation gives CASSPWQGGNTEAFF.

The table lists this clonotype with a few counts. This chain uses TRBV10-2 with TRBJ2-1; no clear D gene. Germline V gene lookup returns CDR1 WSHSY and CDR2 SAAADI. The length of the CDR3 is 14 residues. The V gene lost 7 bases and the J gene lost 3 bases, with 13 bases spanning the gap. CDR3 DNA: TGCGCCAGCACCCCAGGACCCGTCTACAATGAGCAGTTCTTC. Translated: CASTPGPVYNEQFF.

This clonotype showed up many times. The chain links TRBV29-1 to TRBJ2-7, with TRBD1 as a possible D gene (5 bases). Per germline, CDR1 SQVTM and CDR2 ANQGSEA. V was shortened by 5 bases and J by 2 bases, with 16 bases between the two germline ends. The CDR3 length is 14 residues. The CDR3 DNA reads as TGCAGCGTTCTTTCGGGTGTCAGGGCCTACGAGCAGTACTTC. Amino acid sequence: CSVLSGVRAYEQYF.

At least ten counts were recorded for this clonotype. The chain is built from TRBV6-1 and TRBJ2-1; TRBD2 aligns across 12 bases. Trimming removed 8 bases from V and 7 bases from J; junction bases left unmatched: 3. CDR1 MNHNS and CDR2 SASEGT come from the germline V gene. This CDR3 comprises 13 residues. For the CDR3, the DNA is TGTGCCAGCTGGCTAGCGGGAGGGAATGAGCAGTTCTTC. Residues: CASWLAGGNEQFF.

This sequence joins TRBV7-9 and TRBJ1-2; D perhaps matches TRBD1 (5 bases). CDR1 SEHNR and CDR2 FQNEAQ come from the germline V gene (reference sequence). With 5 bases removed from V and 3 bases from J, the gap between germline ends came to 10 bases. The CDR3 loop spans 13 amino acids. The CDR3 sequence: CASSPGADYGYTF. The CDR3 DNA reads TGTGCCAGCAGCCCCGGGGCTGACTATGGCTACACCTTC.

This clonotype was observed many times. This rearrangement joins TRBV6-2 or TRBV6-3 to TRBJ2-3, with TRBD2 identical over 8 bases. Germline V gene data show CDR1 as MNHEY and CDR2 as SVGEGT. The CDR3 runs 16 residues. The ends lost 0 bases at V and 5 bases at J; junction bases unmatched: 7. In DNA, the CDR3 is TGTGCCAGCAGTTACTCGCCTAGCGGGTCGAAAGATACGCAGTATTTT. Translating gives CASSYSPSGSKDTQYF.

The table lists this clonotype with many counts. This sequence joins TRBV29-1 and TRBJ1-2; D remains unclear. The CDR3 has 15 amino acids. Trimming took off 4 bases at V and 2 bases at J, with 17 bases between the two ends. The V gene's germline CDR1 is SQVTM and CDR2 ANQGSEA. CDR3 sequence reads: CSVASTSIPNYGYTF. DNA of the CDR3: TGCAGCGTTGCTTCAACGAGTATCCCAAACTATGGCTACACCTTC. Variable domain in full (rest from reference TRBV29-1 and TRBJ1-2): SAVISQKPSRDICQRGTSLTIQCQVDSQVTMMFWYRQQPGQSLTLIATANQGSEATYESGFVIDKFPISRPNLTFSTLTVSNMSPEDSSIYLCSVASTSIPNYGYTFGSGTRLTVV.

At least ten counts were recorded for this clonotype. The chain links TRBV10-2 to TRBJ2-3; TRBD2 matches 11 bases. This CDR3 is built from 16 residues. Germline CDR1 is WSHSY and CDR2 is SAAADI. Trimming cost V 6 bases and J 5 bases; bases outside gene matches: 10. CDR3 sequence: CASSEYSGREGDTQYF. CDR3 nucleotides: TGCGCCAGCAGCGAATATAGCGGGAGGGAGGGAGATACGCAGTATTTT.

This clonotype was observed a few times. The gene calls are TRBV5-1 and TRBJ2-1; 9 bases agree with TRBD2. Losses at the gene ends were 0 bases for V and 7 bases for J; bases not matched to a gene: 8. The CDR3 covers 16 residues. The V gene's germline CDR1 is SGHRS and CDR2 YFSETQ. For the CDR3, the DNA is TGCGCCAGCAGCTTGGCCTCGACTAGCGGTTGGAATGAGCAGTTCTTC. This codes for CASSLASTSGWNEQFF.

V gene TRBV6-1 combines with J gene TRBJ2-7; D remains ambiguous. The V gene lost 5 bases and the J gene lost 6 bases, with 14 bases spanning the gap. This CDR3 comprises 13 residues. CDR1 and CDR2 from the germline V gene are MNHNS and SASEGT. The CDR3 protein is CASSLSLIGEQYF. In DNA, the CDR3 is TGTGCCAGCAGTCTATCCCTAATTGGCGAGCAGTACTTC.